Each of the 17 T cell receptor beta chains below was sequenced from the same sample in a study of regulatory and conventional T cells in RAG deficiency. Clones were read by immunoSEQ multiplex PCR, and TCRdb kept only the in-frame ones, dropping some. This table has hundreds of clones, roughly 40% appearing once. Genomic DNA came from blood conventional CD4+ T cells gated CD25-low CD127-high. The material sequenced was CD4+ effector T cells sorted from blood. These receptors all stem from a human donor with RAG deficiency presenting as severe combined immunodeficiency.

The V and J genes are TRBV13 and TRBJ1-2; D uncertain. Germline V gives CDR1 PRHDT, CDR2 FYEKMQ (reference sequence). The CDR3 is 10 amino acids. The V and J ends lost 6 bases and 5 bases respectively, with 4 bases between them. The CDR3 sequence: CASRFYGYTF. CDR3 in DNA: TGTGCCAGCAGGTTTTATGGCTACACCTTC.

This chain connects TRBV7-3 to TRBJ1-2, with TRBD1 identical over 9 bases. The CDR3 has 13 amino acids. V was pared by 5 bases and J by 8 bases, with 6 bases of the junction left unmatched. The germline CDR1 and CDR2 sequences are SGHTA and FQGTGA. CDR3 residues: CASSPTGGFGYTF. The CDR3 DNA follows: TGTGCCAGCAGCCCGACAGGGGGATTCGGCTACACCTTC.

This clone is medium-sized. The chain recombines TRBV11-3 with TRBJ2-1, with D unresolved. There are 11 residues in the CDR3. The V and J ends lost 3 bases and 3 bases respectively, with 0 bases between them. Germline-derived CDR1 and CDR2 are SGHNT and YENEEA. Here the CDR3 DNA reads TGTGCCAGCAGCTTCTACAATGAGCAGTTCTTC. It is translated as CASSFYNEQFF.

This clone is hyperexpanded by share. This sequence joins TRBV27 and TRBJ1-5, with D perhaps matching TRBD1 (6 bases). Germline CDR1 and CDR2: MNHEY and SMNVEV (reference sequence). The CDR3 spans 14 residues. Trimming left V 5 bases short and J 4 bases short, with 12 bases between. CDR3 residues: CASSRQVPNQPQHF. The CDR3 nucleotides read TGTGCCAGCAGTAGACAGGTTCCTAATCAGCCCCAGCATTTT.

This clone has just a few counts. The J gene is TRBJ1-2, the V gene TRBV11-2; TRBD1 matches at 7 bases. The CDR3 length is 16 residues. Germline loops: CDR1 SGHAT, CDR2 FQNNGV. J gave up 0 bases and V 1 base, and 5 bases lay outside the gene matches. CDR3 sequence reads: CASSLGLGTANYGYTF. Written as DNA, the CDR3 is TGTGCCAGCAGCTTAGGGCTGGGGACAGCTAACTATGGCTACACCTTC. The entire variable domain, with the rest obtained from reference TRBV11-2 and TRBJ1-2, is as follows: EAGVAQSPRYKIIEKRQSVAFWCNPISGHATLYWYQQILGQGPKLLIQFQNNGVVDDSQLPKDRFSAERLKGVDSTLKIQPAKLEDSAVYLCASSLGLGTANYGYTFGSGTRLTVV.

By sample fraction, this clone is large. DNA of the CDR3: TGTGCCAGCAGCGTAGCTTACGAGACCCAGTACTTC. Amino acid sequence: CASSVAYETQYF. The V gene is TRBV9, the J gene TRBJ2-5; D remains ambiguous. V lost 0 bases to trimming and J lost 5 bases, with 5 bases between them. The CDR3 runs to 12 residues. Germline values: CDR1 SGDLS, CDR2 YYNGEE.

This clone turned up a few times. The V call is TRBV19, the J call TRBJ2-5; D is uncertain. This CDR3 comprises 13 residues. V lost 5 bases and J lost 7, with 14 bases in between. Germline values: CDR1 LNHDA, CDR2 SQIVND (reference sequence). The chain's CDR3 is CASSPLRTVTQYF. For the CDR3, the DNA is TGTGCCAGTAGTCCACTACGGACGGTGACCCAGTACTTC.

This chain joins TRBV7-9 and TRBJ1-1; D uncertain. The CDR3 runs to 14 residues. With 1 base removed from V and 7 bases from J, the gap between germline ends came to 13 bases. Germline V gene sequence: CDR1 SEHNR, CDR2 FQNEAQ (reference sequence). The CDR3 is CASSLVRRAVEAFF. Here the CDR3 DNA reads TGTGCCAGCAGCTTAGTCCGTAGGGCAGTTGAAGCTTTCTTT.

By share of the sample, this clone is large. This sequence joins TRBV10-3 and TRBJ1-1; 7 bases match TRBD1. CDR1 ENHRY and CDR2 SYGVKD come from the germline V gene. The CDR3 is made up of 13 amino acids. With V trimmed by 6 bases and J by 1 base, 2 bases remained unmatched. CDR3 DNA: TGTGCCATCAGCCGGACAGGGAACACTGAAGCTTTCTTT. Protein: CAISRTGNTEAFF.

This clone was seen a few times. J is TRBJ2-7 and V is TRBV7-3; 10 positions agree with TRBD1. V dropped 4 bases and J dropped 3; count of bases not matched to a gene: 0. Germline V gives CDR1 SGHTA, CDR2 FQGTGA. There are 13 residues in the CDR3. CDR3 in amino acids: CASSWTGGYEQYF. As DNA, the CDR3 is TGTGCCAGCAGCTGGACAGGGGGCTACGAGCAGTACTTC.

By share, this clone counts as large. The chain has TRBV5-1 and TRBJ2-5; D remains ambiguous. The V and J ends lost 3 bases and 1 base respectively, with 1 base between them. Germline CDR1 and CDR2: SGHRS and YFSETQ. The CDR3 consists of 11 residues. As DNA, the CDR3 is TGCGCCAGCAGCTCCCAAGAGACCCAGTACTTC. Amino acids: CASSSQETQYF.

V and J are TRBV6-1 and TRBJ1-5; D remains unclear. With 6 bases removed from V and 1 base from J, the gap between germline ends came to 4 bases. The CDR3 is made up of 12 amino acids. Germline V lookup: CDR1 MNHNS, CDR2 SASEGT. CDR3 sequence: CASSQSNQPQHF. CDR3 bases: TGTGCCAGCAGCCAAAGCAATCAGCCCCAGCATTTT.

The gene calls are TRBV7-2 and TRBJ1-1; 8 bases fit TRBD1. The germline CDR1 and CDR2 sequences are SGHTA and FQGNSA. The length of the CDR3 is 13 residues. V was clipped by 6 bases and J by 10 bases; unmatched bases: 10. This chain's CDR3 is CASRLNRGNRAFF. CDR3 DNA: TGTGCCAGCAGGTTAAACAGGGGGAATAGAGCTTTCTTT.

This chain links TRBV27 with TRBJ1-2; D remains unclear. The germline V and J ends were trimmed by 3 bases and 7 bases, with 6 bases remaining between them. CDR1 is MNHEY, CDR2 SMNVEV, per germline (reference sequence). The length of the CDR3 is 11 residues. This CDR3 is CASSFFFGYTF. The CDR3 DNA reads TGTGCCAGCAGTTTTTTTTTTGGCTACACCTTC.

The rearrangement links TRBV27 to TRBJ2-6; D uncertain. The ends were cut back, 2 bases at V and 1 base at J, with 3 bases in the middle. Germline assignment: CDR1 MNHEY and CDR2 SMNVEV (reference sequence). CDR3 length: 14 amino acids. In DNA form, the CDR3 reads TGTGCCAGCAGTTTACAATCTGGGGCCAACGTCCTGACTTTC. Amino acid sequence: CASSLQSGANVLTF.

The chain combines TRBV17 with TRBJ2-1. TRBV17 is identified as an open reading frame with a role that is uncertain. The length of the CDR3 is 12 residues. Here the CDR3 DNA reads TGTGCCAGCAGCTCAACCTACAATGAGCAGTTCTTC. It translates to CASSSTYNEQFF.

The chain combines TRBV11-1 with TRBJ2-7, with D maybe TRBD2 (6 bases). CDR1 and CDR2 from the germline V gene are SGHAT and FQDESV (reference sequence). The V end lost 3 bases, the J end lost 7 bases, and 19 bases lay between the germline ends. This CDR3 has 15 residues. The CDR3 protein is CASSLDPRGWGEQYF. The CDR3 coding sequence is TGTGCCAGCAGCTTGGATCCGCGGGGTTGGGGGGAGCAGTACTTC.